The rows below give T cell receptor beta chains drawn from one sample of a study of immune evolution from preneoplasia to lung adenocarcinoma. This table comes from immunoSEQ multiplex PCR, and its TCRdb copy is limited to in-frame clones, with some not included. The sample contains 7,300 or so clones, about two thirds of which appear only once. The sequencing sample was made of FFPE lung adenocarcinoma in situ tissue. These receptors were collected from an older donor with lung adenocarcinoma. Some clones in this sample may be carry-over from other donors' samples. CDR3s include the opening cysteine and the closing phenylalanine or tryptophan. The D gene is left open where the match is weak. Where a row states a size, it is once, few, many or the class of an expanded clone; other rows omit it.

j_gene: TRBJ1-2; v_gene: TRBV9; abundance: .; d_gene: .; CDR3aa: CASSPPDIIGPYGYTF; CDR3nt: TGTGCCAGCAGCCCCCCTGATATCATCGGGCCCTATGGCTACACCTTC
j_gene: TRBJ1-2; v_gene: TRBV28; abundance: .; d_gene: TRBD1; CDR3aa: CASSFLDREGYTF; CDR3nt: TGTGCCAGCAGTTTTCTGGACAGGGAGGGCTACACCTTC
j_gene: TRBJ1-1; v_gene: TRBV4-1; abundance: .; d_gene: .; CDR3aa: CASKRLGDTEAFF; CDR3nt: TGCGCCAGCAAGCGACTCGGGGACACTGAAGCTTTCTTT
j_gene: TRBJ1-2; v_gene: TRBV5-1; abundance: .; d_gene: TRBD1; CDR3aa: CASSFGQVDAYTF; CDR3nt: TGCGCCAGCAGCTTCGGACAGGTTGATGCCTACACCTTC
j_gene: TRBJ2-5; v_gene: TRBV2; abundance: .; d_gene: TRBD1; CDR3aa: CARALRGETQYF; CDR3nt: TGTGCCAGGGCTCTCAGGGGGGAGACCCAGTACTTC
j_gene: TRBJ2-1; v_gene: TRBV5-4; abundance: .; d_gene: TRBD2; CDR3aa: CASSFSGSSYNEQFF; CDR3nt: TGTGCCAGCAGCTTTAGCGGGAGCTCCTACAATGAGCAGTTCTTC
j_gene: TRBJ2-4; v_gene: TRBV4-1; abundance: .; d_gene: TRBD2; CDR3aa: CASSQDGLAGGIQYF; CDR3nt: TGCGCCAGCAGCCAAGATGGACTAGCGGGAGGCATTCAGTACTTC
j_gene: TRBJ2-2; v_gene: TRBV6-4; abundance: .; d_gene: .; CDR3aa: CASSDTNTGELFF; CDR3nt: TGTGCCAGCAGTGACACTAACACCGGGGAGCTGTTTTTT
j_gene: TRBJ1-5; v_gene: TRBV30; abundance: .; d_gene: .; CDR3aa: CAWSVDSNQPQHF; CDR3nt: TGTGCCTGGAGTGTAGACAGCAATCAGCCCCAGCATTTT
j_gene: TRBJ2-7; v_gene: TRBV11-2; abundance: .; d_gene: .; CDR3aa: CASSLDAYPRVFEQYF; CDR3nt: TGTGCCAGCAGCTTAGATGCGTATCCTAGGGTTTTCGAGCAGTACTTC
j_gene: TRBJ2-1; v_gene: TRBV15; abundance: .; d_gene: .; CDR3aa: CATSRDGGNNEQFF; CDR3nt: TGTGCCACCAGCAGAGATGGGGGGAACAATGAGCAGTTCTTC
j_gene: TRBJ2-7; v_gene: TRBV30; abundance: .; d_gene: TRBD2; CDR3aa: CAWIKSGSPSSEQYF; CDR3nt: TGTGCCTGGATTAAAAGCGGGAGCCCCAGCTCCGAGCAGTACTTC
j_gene: TRBJ1-2; v_gene: TRBV6-6; abundance: .; d_gene: .; CDR3aa: CASGLGGYTF; CDR3nt: TGTGCCAGCGGGTTGGGTGGCTACACCTTC
j_gene: TRBJ1-2; v_gene: TRBV11-3; abundance: .; d_gene: TRBD1; CDR3aa: CASSRGQGNYGYTF; CDR3nt: TGTGCCAGCAGCAGAGGACAGGGCAACTATGGCTACACCTTC
j_gene: TRBJ1-1; v_gene: TRBV5-1; abundance: .; d_gene: .; CDR3aa: CASSLTGRNTEAFF; CDR3nt: TGCGCCAGCAGCTTGACAGGAAGGAACACTGAAGCTTTCTTT
j_gene: TRBJ2-7; v_gene: TRBV14; abundance: once; d_gene: .; CDR3aa: CASSQDSSYEQYF; CDR3nt: TGTGCCAGCAGCCAAGATAGTAGCTACGAGCAGTACTTC
j_gene: TRBJ1-4; v_gene: TRBV10-3; abundance: .; d_gene: TRBD1; CDR3aa: CAISNHPSQGGFPTNEKLFF; CDR3nt: TGTGCCATCAGTAACCACCCCTCACAGGGGGGGTTTCCAACTAATGAAAAACTGTTTTTT
j_gene: TRBJ2-5; v_gene: TRBV4-1; abundance: .; d_gene: .; CDR3aa: CASSQDHSQETQYF; CDR3nt: TGCGCCAGCAGCCAAGACCACAGCCAAGAGACCCAGTACTTC
j_gene: TRBJ2-1; v_gene: TRBV28; abundance: .; d_gene: .; CDR3aa: CASSPPRGPFYNEQFF; CDR3nt: TGTGCCAGCAGCCCTCCCAGGGGACCTTTTTACAATGAGCAGTTCTTC
j_gene: TRBJ1-1; v_gene: TRBV7-9; abundance: .; d_gene: TRBD1; CDR3aa: CASRGVGRRTGNTEAFF; CDR3nt: TGTGCCAGCAGGGGGGTAGGAAGACGGACAGGGAACACTGAAGCTTTCTTT